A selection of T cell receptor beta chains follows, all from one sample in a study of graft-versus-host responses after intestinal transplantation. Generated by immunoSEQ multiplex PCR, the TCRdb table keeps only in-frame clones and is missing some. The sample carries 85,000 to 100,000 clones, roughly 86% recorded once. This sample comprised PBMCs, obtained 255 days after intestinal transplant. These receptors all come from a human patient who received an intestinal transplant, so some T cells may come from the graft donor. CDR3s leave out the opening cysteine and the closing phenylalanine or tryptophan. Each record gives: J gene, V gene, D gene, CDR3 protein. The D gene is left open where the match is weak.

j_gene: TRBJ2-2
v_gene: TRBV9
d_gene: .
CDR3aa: ASSVVTPSGELF

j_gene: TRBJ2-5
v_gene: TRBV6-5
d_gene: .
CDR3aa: AGSMGETQY

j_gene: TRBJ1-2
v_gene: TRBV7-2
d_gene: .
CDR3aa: ASSPPFNYGYT

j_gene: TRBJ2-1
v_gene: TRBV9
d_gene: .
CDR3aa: ASSVASIAYNEQF

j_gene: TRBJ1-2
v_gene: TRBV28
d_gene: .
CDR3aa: ASSLGTWGYT

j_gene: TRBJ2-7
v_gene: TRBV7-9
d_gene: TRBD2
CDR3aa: ATGWTSREQY

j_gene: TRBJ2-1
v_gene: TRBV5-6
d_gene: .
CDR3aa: ASSFLGVSGEQF

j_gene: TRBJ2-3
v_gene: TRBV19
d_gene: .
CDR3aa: ASSPRGDTQY

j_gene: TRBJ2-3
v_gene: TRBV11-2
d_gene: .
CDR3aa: ASSLVGPKDTDTQY

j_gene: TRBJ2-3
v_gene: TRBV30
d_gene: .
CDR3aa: AWSVRTASTDTQY

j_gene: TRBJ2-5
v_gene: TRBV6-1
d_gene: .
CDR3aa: ASSVLWWGQRETQY

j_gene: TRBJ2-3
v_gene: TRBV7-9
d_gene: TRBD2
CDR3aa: ASSLSGLAGGPWDTQY

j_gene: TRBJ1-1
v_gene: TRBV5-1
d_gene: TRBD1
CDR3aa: ASSLRQGYTEAF

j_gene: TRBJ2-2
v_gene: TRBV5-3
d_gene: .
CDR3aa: AGNRGGTGELF

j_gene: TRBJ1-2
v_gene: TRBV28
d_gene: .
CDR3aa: ASSLAPFNYGYT

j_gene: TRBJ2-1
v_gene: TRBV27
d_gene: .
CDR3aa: ASSLTSQPYSEQF

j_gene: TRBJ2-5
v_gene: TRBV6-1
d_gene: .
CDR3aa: ASSEIGGLQETQY

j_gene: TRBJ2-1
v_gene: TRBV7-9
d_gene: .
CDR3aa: ASSLELNEQF

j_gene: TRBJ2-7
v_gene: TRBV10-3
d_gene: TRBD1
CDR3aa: AIAPGQGINEQY

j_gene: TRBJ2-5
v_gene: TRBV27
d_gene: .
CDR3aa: ASSLGETQY

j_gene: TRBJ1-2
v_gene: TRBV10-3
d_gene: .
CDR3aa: AISEGTYYGYT

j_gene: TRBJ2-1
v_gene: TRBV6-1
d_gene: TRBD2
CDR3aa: ASSVATSGYNGQF

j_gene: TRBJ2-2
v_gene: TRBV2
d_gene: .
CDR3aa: ASRVAGITGELF

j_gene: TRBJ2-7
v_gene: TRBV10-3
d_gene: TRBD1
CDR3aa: AISRTGVSYEQY

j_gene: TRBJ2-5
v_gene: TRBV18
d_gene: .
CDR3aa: ASSPSGLQETQY

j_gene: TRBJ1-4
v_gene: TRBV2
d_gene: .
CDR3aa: ASSGINQNTGEKLF

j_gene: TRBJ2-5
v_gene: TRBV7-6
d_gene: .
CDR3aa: ASSLDNHRDETQY

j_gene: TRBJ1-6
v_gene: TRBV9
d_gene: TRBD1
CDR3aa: ASSVGTGDNSPLH

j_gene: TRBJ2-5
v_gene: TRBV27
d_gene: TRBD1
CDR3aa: ASRINRQGKETQY

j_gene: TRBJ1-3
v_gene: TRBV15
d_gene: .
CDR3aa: ATSRDVQGGDTIY

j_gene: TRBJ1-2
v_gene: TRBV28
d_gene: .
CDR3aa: ASSLPGGGIYGYT

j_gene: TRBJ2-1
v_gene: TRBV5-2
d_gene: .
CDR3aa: ASSQDFVIDEQF

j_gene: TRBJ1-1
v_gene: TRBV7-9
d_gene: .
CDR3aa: ASSLISGSGTEAF

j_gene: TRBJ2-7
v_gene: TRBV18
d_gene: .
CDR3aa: ASSQQGEAYEQY

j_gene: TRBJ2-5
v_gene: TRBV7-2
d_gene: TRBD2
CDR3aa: ASSFTGLAGAQRETQY

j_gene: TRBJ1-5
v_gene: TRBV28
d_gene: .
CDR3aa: ASSFSGSGQPQH

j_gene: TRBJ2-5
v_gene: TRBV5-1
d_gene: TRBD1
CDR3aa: ASSSGTGKETQY

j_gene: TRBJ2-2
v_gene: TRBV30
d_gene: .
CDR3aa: AWNEGFTGELF

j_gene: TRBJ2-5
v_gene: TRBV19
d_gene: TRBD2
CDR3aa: ASSPRTREETQY

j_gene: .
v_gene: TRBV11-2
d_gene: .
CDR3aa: ASSRGHYEQY

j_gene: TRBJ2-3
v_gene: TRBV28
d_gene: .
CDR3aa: ASSFRVSDTQY

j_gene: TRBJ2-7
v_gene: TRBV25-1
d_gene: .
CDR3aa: ASSGLGGRYEQY

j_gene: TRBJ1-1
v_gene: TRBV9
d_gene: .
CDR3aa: ASSVAGYTEAF

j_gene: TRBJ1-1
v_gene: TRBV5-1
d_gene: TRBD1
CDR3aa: ASSTTGQGITEAF

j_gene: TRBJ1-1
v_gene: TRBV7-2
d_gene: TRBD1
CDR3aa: ASSFRGRMNTEAF

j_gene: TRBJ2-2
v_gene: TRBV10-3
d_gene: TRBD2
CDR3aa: AISPPGRGGLSGSLSGELF

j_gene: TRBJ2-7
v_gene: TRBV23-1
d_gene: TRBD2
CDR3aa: ASSHHGGDILVEQY

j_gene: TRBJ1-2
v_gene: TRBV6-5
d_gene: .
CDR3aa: ASSPGDANYGYT

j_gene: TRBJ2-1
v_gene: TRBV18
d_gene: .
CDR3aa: ASSPRSGDEQF

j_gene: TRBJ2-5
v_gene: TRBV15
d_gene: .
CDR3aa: ATSRDVGSQETQY

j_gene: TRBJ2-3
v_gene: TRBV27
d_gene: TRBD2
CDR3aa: ASSRTSGDTQY

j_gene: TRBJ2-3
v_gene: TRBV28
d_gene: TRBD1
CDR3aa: ASSLTGGDIIGSTNTQY

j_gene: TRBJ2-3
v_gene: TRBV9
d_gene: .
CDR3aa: ASSVESDTDTQY

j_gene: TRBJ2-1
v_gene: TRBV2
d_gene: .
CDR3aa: ASTGGRYNEQF

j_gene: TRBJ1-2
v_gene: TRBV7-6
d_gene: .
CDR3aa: ASSLGGGEGDYGYT

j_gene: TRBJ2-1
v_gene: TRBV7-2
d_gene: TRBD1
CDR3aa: ASSFSDRSGEQF

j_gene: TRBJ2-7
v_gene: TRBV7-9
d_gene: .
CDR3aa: ASSFPGTPEPRAYEQY

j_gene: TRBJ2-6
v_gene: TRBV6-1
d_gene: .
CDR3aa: ASSDIHADSSSGANVLT

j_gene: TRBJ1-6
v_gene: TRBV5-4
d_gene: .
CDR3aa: ASSLVGSQTHLH

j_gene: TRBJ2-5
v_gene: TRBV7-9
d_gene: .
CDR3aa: ASSLVISQETQY